This T cell receptor beta chain was found in a study of cytomegalovirus exposure and HLA in healthy donors. General study findings and limits: With DRB1 most and HLA-C fewest, TCR association rates differed between HLA loci in a later analysis. In a later analysis, at a false discovery rate of 0.05, some 15,000 TCR beta sequences were associated with HLA alleles. Exclusion as indistinguishable affected some V segments, including TRBV6-2 and TRBV6-3.

Regarding this clone: The antigen remains undetermined. The same CDR3 is also encoded by other DNA sequences in this sample.

With 60 Vbeta and 13 Jbeta primers, the PCR was carried out. Using immunoSEQ multiplex PCR, the repertoire was profiled, and TCRdb retains in-frame clones only, with some absent. The repertoire includes roughly 180,000 clones, around 80% of them detected once, and approximately 0.78% sits in the top ten. Looked up from germline, CDR1 is SNHLY and CDR2 is FYNNEI. The V end was cut by 4 bases, the J end by 0 bases, with 6 bases between. The CDR3 totals 13 residues. This TCR was sampled from a woman between 18 and 30 years old in good health and CMV-seronegative. The sequenced sample was PBMCs. V and J are TRBV2 and TRBJ1-1, with D possibly being TRBD1 (5 bases). Here the CDR3 reads CASSGQLNTEAFF. Written as DNA, the CDR3 is TGTGCCAGCAGTGGACAGTTGAACACTGAAGCTTTCTTT. The full variable domain, rest sourced from reference TRBV2 and TRBJ1-1, is EPEVTQTPSHQVTQMGQEVILRCVPISNHLYFYWYRQILGQKVEFLVSFYNNEISEKSEIFDDQFSVERPDGSNFTLKIRSTKLEDSAMYFCASSGQLNTEAFFGQGTRLTVV.